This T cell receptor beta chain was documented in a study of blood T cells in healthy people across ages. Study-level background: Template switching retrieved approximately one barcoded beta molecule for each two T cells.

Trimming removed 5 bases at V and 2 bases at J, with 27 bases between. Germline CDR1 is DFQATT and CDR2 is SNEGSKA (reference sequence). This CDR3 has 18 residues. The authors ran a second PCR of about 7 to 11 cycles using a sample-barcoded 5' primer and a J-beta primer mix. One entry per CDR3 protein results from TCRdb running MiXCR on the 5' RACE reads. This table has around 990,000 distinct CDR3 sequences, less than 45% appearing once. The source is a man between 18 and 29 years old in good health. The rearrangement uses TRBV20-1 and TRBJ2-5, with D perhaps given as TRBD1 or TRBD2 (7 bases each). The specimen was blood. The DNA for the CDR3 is TGCAGTGCTCAGGGGGGGTTCAAGGGTTCAACCCTACAAGAGACCCAGTACTTC. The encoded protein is CSAQGGFKGSTLQETQYF.